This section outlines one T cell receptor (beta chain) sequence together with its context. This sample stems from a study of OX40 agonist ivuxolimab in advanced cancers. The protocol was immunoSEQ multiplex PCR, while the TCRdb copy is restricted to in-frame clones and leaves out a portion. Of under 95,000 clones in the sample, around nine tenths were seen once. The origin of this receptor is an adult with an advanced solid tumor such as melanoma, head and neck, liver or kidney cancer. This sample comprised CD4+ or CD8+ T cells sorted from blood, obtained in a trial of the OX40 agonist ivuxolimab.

The CDR3 DNA reads as TGCGCCAGCAGCTTGGGGCGTCAACAAGGGTTCGGATACGAGCAGTACTTC. This sequence encodes CASSLGRQQGFGYEQYF. The chain couples TRBV5-1 to TRBJ2-7; D remains ambiguous. The CDR3 covers 17 residues. Trimming took 0 bases from V and 4 from J, leaving 20 bases between them. In germline, CDR1 is SGHRS, CDR2 YFSETQ.